A selection of T cell receptor beta chains follows, all from one sample in a study of cytomegalovirus exposure and HLA in healthy donors. Sequenced by immunoSEQ multiplex PCR; TCRdb stores in-frame clones only, minus some. The data hold about 120,000 clones, with 77% observed a single time. The sample consisted of PBMCs. The receptors were gathered from a man aged 35 to 55 in good health and CMV-seropositive. CDR3s include the opening cysteine and the closing phenylalanine or tryptophan. The order of the fields is clone size, J gene, D gene, V gene, CDR3 DNA, CDR3 protein. D genes are given only for firm matches. Size is omitted from some rows. Given values are once, few, many or a class for expanded clones.

clone_size: .
j_call: TRBJ1-2
d_call: TRBD1
v_call: TRBV7-9
cdr3_nt: TGTGCCAGCAGCCCACCGGGACAGCAAAACTATGGCTACACCTTC
cdr3_aa: CASSPPGQQNYGYTF

clone_size: few
j_call: TRBJ1-6
d_call: .
v_call: TRBV11-3
cdr3_nt: TGTGCCAGCAGTTACAGGGCCGGTTCACCCCTCCACTTT
cdr3_aa: CASSYRAGSPLHF

clone_size: .
j_call: TRBJ1-6
d_call: TRBD1
v_call: TRBV9
cdr3_nt: TGTGCCAGCAGCGGGACGACAGGGGGATCTTCACCCCTCCACTTT
cdr3_aa: CASSGTTGGSSPLHF

clone_size: .
j_call: TRBJ1-5
d_call: TRBD1
v_call: TRBV4-1
cdr3_nt: TGCGCCAGCAGCCAAGCCTATCAAGTCCCCACAGGGGGCCGGTTGAGGCGGCCCCAGCATTTT
cdr3_aa: CASSQAYQVPTGGRLRRPQHF

clone_size: .
j_call: TRBJ1-5
d_call: .
v_call: TRBV7-9
cdr3_nt: TGTTCCAGCAGTCGGGGGGGTCAGCCCCAGCATTTT
cdr3_aa: CSSSRGGQPQHF

clone_size: .
j_call: TRBJ1-5
d_call: .
v_call: TRBV19
cdr3_nt: TGTGCCAGTTCCCACGGTAATCAGCCCCAGCATTTT
cdr3_aa: CASSHGNQPQHF

clone_size: .
j_call: TRBJ1-4
d_call: .
v_call: TRBV7-8
cdr3_nt: TGTGCCAGCAGCTTAGGCAGGTTGGAAAAACTGTTTTTT
cdr3_aa: CASSLGRLEKLFF

clone_size: once
j_call: TRBJ2-7
d_call: .
v_call: TRBV5-1
cdr3_nt: TGCGCCAGCAGCGACGGGACCTACGAGCAGTACTTC
cdr3_aa: CASSDGTYEQYF

clone_size: .
j_call: TRBJ1-2
d_call: TRBD1
v_call: TRBV6-1
cdr3_nt: TGTGCCAGCAGTGAACGGACAGGGGGTTTACTCTATGGCTACACCTTC
cdr3_aa: CASSERTGGLLYGYTF

clone_size: once
j_call: TRBJ1-1
d_call: .
v_call: TRBV6-5
cdr3_nt: TGTGCCAGCAGTGCTATTGAGGACACTGAAGCTTTCTTT
cdr3_aa: CASSAIEDTEAFF